Listed below are T cell receptor beta chains from one sample, sequenced in a study of T cell repertoires in cytomegalovirus infection. MiXCR, run by TCRdb on the reads, gives a single entry per CDR3 protein. The sample lists approximately 250,000 distinct CDR3 sequences, approximately 10% occurring once. Sequencing was done on a sample of PBMCs. The receptors here all came from a human donor in good health (CMV status not recorded). Some clones in this sample may be carry-over from other donors' samples. CDR3s include the opening cysteine and the closing phenylalanine or tryptophan. Each record gives: V gene, J gene, clone size, D gene, CDR3 protein, CDR3 DNA. The D gene is left open where the match is weak. The listing skips clone size in some rows; elsewhere it reads once, few, many or a size class.

>TRBV6-2/TRBV6-3|TRBJ1-1|many|.
CASGILGGPEAFF
TGTGCCAGCGGAATTCTGGGGGGTCCTGAAGCTTTCTTT
>TRBV19|TRBJ2-1|.|TRBD2
CASSIGLAGGGDEQFF
TGTGCCAGTAGTATAGGCTTAGCGGGAGGAGGGGATGAGCAGTTCTTC
>TRBV12-3/TRBV12-4|TRBJ1-3|few|TRBD1
CASSFRQGTGNTIYF
TGTGCCAGCAGTTTTCGACAGGGGACGGGAAACACCATATATTTT
>TRBV7-9|TRBJ1-4|many|.
CASSFRAGGIGLFF
TGTGCCAGCAGCTTCCGGGCCGGGGGTATTGGACTGTTTTTT
>TRBV7-3|TRBJ1-1|.|.
CASSLLPGLLNTEAFF
TGTGCCAGCAGCTTACTCCCAGGACTATTGAACACTGAAGCTTTCTTT
>TRBV28|TRBJ1-6|.|.
CASTQGISISPLHF
TGTGCCAGCACTCAGGGGATAAGTATTTCACCCCTCCACTTT
>TRBV6-2/TRBV6-3|TRBJ1-5|many|TRBD1
CASTDRGVYQPQHF
TGTGCCAGCACGGACAGGGGTGTGTATCAGCCCCAGCATTTT
>TRBV2|TRBJ2-7|many|TRBD1
CASSEPGQGNSYEQYF
TGTGCCAGCAGTGAACCGGGACAGGGTAACTCCTACGAGCAGTACTTC
>TRBV14|TRBJ2-1|few|TRBD1
CASSQDLRTGYEQFF
TGTGCCAGCAGCCAAGATCTGAGGACAGGGTACGAGCAGTTCTTC
>TRBV6-2/TRBV6-3|TRBJ2-5|.|.
CASSGPWGGETQYF
TGTGCCAGCAGCGGACCATGGGGCGGGGAGACCCAGTACTTC
>TRBV6-2/TRBV6-3|TRBJ1-5|many|.
CASKVESEGNQPQHF
TGTGCCAGCAAGGTGGAGTCAGAGGGCAATCAGCCCCAGCATTTT
>TRBV7-9|TRBJ2-5|many|.
CASSPIGPGETQYF
TGTGCCAGCAGCCCCATTGGTCCCGGCGAGACCCAGTACTTC
>TRBV7-2|TRBJ1-3|many|.
CASSSWQSAGNTIYF
TGTGCCAGCAGCTCCTGGCAGAGTGCTGGAAACACCATATATTTT
>TRBV20-1|TRBJ2-4|few|TRBD1
CSARIGTGRDIQYF
TGCAGTGCTAGAATAGGGACAGGGAGAGACATTCAGTACTTC
>TRBV29-1|TRBJ1-1|few|TRBD1
CSVDRVGTEAFF
TGCAGCGTGGACAGGGTCGGCACTGAAGCTTTCTTT
>TRBV5-1|TRBJ2-7|few|.
CASSSPGTSSSYEQYF
TGCGCCAGCAGCAGTCCCGGGACCTCATCCTCCTACGAGCAGTACTTC
>TRBV6-6|TRBJ2-6|many|TRBD2
CASSKNSGRAIGANVLTF
TGTGCCAGCAGTAAAAATAGCGGGAGGGCGATAGGGGCCAACGTCCTGACTTTC
>TRBV5-4|TRBJ2-2|many|.
CASSFGGARTGELFF
TGTGCCAGCAGCTTCGGCGGGGCCAGGACCGGGGAGCTGTTTTTT
>TRBV4-3|TRBJ2-5|.|.
CASSHRPQETQYF
TGCGCCAGCAGCCACAGGCCCCAGGAGACCCAGTACTTC
>TRBV7-2|TRBJ1-6|.|.
CASSSGFGGSPLHF
TGTGCCAGCAGCTCCGGTTTTGGGGGTTCACCCCTCCACTTT